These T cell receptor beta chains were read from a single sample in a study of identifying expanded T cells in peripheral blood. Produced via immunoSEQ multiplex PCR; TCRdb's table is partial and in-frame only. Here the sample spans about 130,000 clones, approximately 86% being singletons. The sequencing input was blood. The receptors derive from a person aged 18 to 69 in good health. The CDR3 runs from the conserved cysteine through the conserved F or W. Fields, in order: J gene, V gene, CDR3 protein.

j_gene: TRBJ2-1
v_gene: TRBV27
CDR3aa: CASSTGEVPYNEQFF

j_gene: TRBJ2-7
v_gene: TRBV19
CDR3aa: CASSAAGSGRVGSYEQYF

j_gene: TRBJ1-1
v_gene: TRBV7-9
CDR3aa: CASSLVGRDTEAFF

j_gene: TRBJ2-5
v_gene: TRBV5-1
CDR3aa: CASSLEIAGAGETQYF

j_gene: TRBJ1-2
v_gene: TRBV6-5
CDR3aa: CASSPGGGIYGYTF

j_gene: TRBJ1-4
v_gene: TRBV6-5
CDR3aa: CASSLDFSNEKLFF

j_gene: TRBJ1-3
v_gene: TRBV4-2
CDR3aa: CASSLRQARNTGNTIYF

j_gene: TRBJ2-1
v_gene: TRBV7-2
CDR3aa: CASSPTSGGSYNEQFF

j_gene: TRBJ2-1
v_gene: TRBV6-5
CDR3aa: CASSYSGGGYNEQFF

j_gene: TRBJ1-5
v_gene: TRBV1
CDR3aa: CTSSQKGRGMEPQHF

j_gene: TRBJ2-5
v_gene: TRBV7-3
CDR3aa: CASSLTSGTGGRETQYF

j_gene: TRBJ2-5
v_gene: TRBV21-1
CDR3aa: CASCLRTVPGTQYF

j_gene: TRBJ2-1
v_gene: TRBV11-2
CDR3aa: CASSFRGLHNEQFF

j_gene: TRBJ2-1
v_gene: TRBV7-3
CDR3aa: CASSLGTTNNEQFF

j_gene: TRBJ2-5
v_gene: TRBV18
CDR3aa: CASSRDGQGQETQYF

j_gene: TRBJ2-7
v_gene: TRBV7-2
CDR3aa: CASSIGTPEGQYF

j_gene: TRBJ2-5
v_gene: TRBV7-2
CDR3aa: CASSSGQGRETQYF

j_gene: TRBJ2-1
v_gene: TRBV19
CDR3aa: CASSIIDRGTYNEQFF

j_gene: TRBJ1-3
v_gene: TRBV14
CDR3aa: CASSPEQGNTIYF

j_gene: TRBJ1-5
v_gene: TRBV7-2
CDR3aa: CASSLGPGQGDPNQPQHF

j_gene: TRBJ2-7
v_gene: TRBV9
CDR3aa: CASSVGRSAGGLYEQYF

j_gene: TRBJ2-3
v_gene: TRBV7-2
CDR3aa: CASSLAQDTQYF

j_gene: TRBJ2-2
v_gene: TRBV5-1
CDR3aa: CASSLDGNTGELFF

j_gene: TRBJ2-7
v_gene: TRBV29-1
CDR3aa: CSVVTRTSYEQYF

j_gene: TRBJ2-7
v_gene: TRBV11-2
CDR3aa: CASSLEGTYSYEQYF

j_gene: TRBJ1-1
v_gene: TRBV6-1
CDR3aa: CASRGQTVNTEAFF

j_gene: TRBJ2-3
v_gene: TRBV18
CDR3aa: CASSPGLFTDTQYF

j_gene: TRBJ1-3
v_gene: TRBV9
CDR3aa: CASSVGGFSGNTIYF